The 16 T cell receptor beta chains below were found in one sample sequenced in a study of identical twins. TCRdb re-called the 5' RACE reads through MiXCR, storing one row per CDR3 protein. The sample has about 720,000 distinct CDR3 sequences, about 9.4% seen once. The same specimen was also included in a second study, on yellow fever vaccine responses in identical twins.

The sequencing sample was made of PBMCs. The receptors stem from a woman aged 18-35 years in good health.

This clonotype was recorded at least ten times. The rearrangement links TRBV6-1 to TRBJ2-2, with D perhaps assigned TRBD1 or TRBD2 (5 bases each). The CDR3 totals 14 residues. V gave up 8 bases and J gave up 3 bases, with 13 bases separating them. Germline V gives CDR1 MNHNS, CDR2 SASEGT. The CDR3 DNA reads as TGTGCCAGCTTGGGACCGCGTGACACCGGGGAGCTGTTTTTT. This codes for CASLGPRDTGELFF.

The V call is TRBV5-1, the J call TRBJ1-1; 8 bases line up with TRBD1. Germline values: CDR1 SGHRS, CDR2 YFSETQ. The J segment lost 11 bases and the V segment lost 3 bases, leaving 3 bases of the junction unmatched. The CDR3 totals 11 residues. The CDR3 protein is CASSSGQGAFF. The DNA of the CDR3 is TGCGCCAGCAGCTCAGGACAGGGCGCTTTCTTT.

This clonotype was recorded many times. CDR3 region: CASSSGQGIIYGYTF. The CDR3 DNA reads as TGCGCCAGCAGTTCCGGACAGGGGATCATCTATGGCTACACCTTC. The gene calls are TRBV5-1 and TRBJ1-2, with 9 bases fitting TRBD1. The CDR3 runs to 15 residues. Trimming cost V 5 bases and J 4 bases; bases outside gene matches: 9. Per germline, CDR1 SGHRS and CDR2 YFSETQ.

J is TRBJ2-1 and V is TRBV20-1; D ambiguous. The CDR3 spans 13 residues. V lost 3 bases, J lost 0 bases, and 6 bases lay in between. Germline lookup yields CDR1 DFQATT and CDR2 SNEGSKA (reference sequence). CDR3 nucleotide sequence: TGCAGTGCTAGTGTGAGCTCCTACAATGAGCAGTTCTTC. It translates to CSASVSSYNEQFF.

The chain has TRBV7-9 and TRBJ2-7, with TRBD1 as a possible D gene (6 bases). From germline, CDR1 is SEHNR and CDR2 FQNEAQ (reference sequence). The CDR3 runs 17 residues. Trimming left V 4 bases short and J 2 bases short, with 21 bases between. The CDR3 spells CASSSPPLQGTPYEQYF. The CDR3 DNA follows: TGTGCCAGCAGCTCCCCCCCGCTACAGGGTACTCCCTACGAGCAGTACTTC.

This clonotype came up many times. This chain connects TRBV5-1 to TRBJ2-2; no definite D call. The germline gives CDR1 SGHRS, CDR2 YFSETQ. V was cut by 0 bases and J by 0 bases, with 9 bases left in between. The CDR3 sequence is 16 residues long. The CDR3 here is CASSLESNSNTGELFF. Here the CDR3 DNA reads TGCGCCAGCAGCTTGGAGTCGAATTCGAACACCGGGGAGCTGTTTTTT.

CDR3 DNA sequence: TGTGCCAGTGCGGCAGGGAACTACGAGCAGTACTTC. It encodes CASAAGNYEQYF. The V and J genes are TRBV19 and TRBJ2-7, with D possibly TRBD1 on 5 matching bases. The CDR3 length is 12 residues. V gave up 8 bases and J gave up 3 bases, with 11 bases separating them. CDR1 and CDR2 (germline): LNHDA, SQIVND (reference sequence).

This clonotype was picked up a small number of times. The chain's CDR3 is CSIKAGSSYEQYF. CDR3 coding DNA: TGCAGCATCAAAGCGGGTAGCTCCTACGAGCAGTACTTC. The rearrangement uses TRBV29-1 and TRBJ2-7, with D tentatively TRBD2 (6 bases). The germline gives CDR1 SQVTM, CDR2 ANQGSEA. The CDR3 totals 13 residues. The germline V and J ends were trimmed by 8 bases and 0 bases, with 14 bases remaining between them.

In this sample, this clonotype turned up a few times. The J gene is TRBJ2-5, the V gene TRBV29-1; 8 bases are a match to TRBD2. After removal of 6 bases from V and 3 bases from J, the junction contained 3 bases not matched to a gene. CDR1 is SQVTM and CDR2 is ANQGSEA in the germline V gene. The CDR3 is made up of 12 amino acids. The CDR3 is CSVPAGEETQYF. CDR3 nucleotides: TGCAGCGTCCCAGCGGGAGAAGAGACCCAGTACTTC.

A few counts support this clonotype. This chain links TRBV6-2 or TRBV6-3 with TRBJ2-1, with D possibly matching TRBD1 (5 bases). The CDR3 length is 15 residues. Trimming shortened V by 6 bases and J by 7 bases, and 19 bases separated the two germline ends. Germline V gene sequence: CDR1 MNHEY, CDR2 SVGEGT. The CDR3 region is CASSPSRLRDNEQFF. The CDR3 DNA sequence: TGTGCCAGCAGCCCCAGTCGACTCAGGGATAATGAGCAGTTCTTC.

At least ten counts were recorded for this clonotype. The chain joins TRBV29-1 to TRBJ1-1, with D possibly matching TRBD1 (5 bases). Trimming shortened V by 2 bases and J by 6 bases, and 10 bases separated the two germline ends. CDR3 size: 12 residues. Germline CDR1 is SQVTM and CDR2 is ANQGSEA. The CDR3 DNA reads TGCAGCGTTGAACCAGGGAGCCCTGAAGCTTTCTTT. Amino acid sequence: CSVEPGSPEAFF.

This clonotype was seen only a few times. The chain uses TRBV4-3 and TRBJ2-6; 8 bases are a match to TRBD1. Germline CDR1 is LGHNA and CDR2 is YSLEER. The CDR3 extends over 16 amino acids. J lost 2 bases, V lost 3 bases, and 3 bases had no gene match. In DNA form, the CDR3 reads TGCGCCAGCAGCCAGGACAGGGCAGCTGGGGCCAACGTCCTGACTTTC. Protein product: CASSQDRAAGANVLTF.

The chain has TRBV10-3 and TRBJ2-1; 7 positions agree with TRBD2. The germline V gene has CDR1 ENHRY and CDR2 SYGVKD. With V trimmed by 2 bases and J by 14 bases, 15 bases remained unmatched. The CDR3 is made up of 15 amino acids. The CDR3 reads CAISEGAGVIGSEFF. The DNA for the CDR3 is TGTGCCATCAGTGAGGGGGCGGGAGTAATCGGTTCTGAGTTCTTC.

The chain employs TRBV6-2 or TRBV6-3 and TRBJ1-2; no reliable D call. The CDR3 has 12 residues. Germline-derived CDR1 and CDR2 are MNHEY and SVGEGT. The germline V and J ends were trimmed by 2 bases and 8 bases, with 9 bases remaining between them. The CDR3 is CASSYVGSGYTF. CDR3 in DNA: TGTGCCAGCAGTTACGTTGGGAGCGGCTACACCTTC.

The CDR3 here is CASSLARDRGYYNEQFF. The CDR3 DNA is TGTGCCAGCAGCTTAGCGAGGGACAGGGGGTACTACAATGAGCAGTTCTTC. V usage is TRBV7-9 and J usage is TRBJ2-1, with TRBD1 identical over 11 bases. J gave up 3 bases and V 0 bases, and 4 bases lay outside the gene matches. This CDR3 region has 17 residues. The germline CDR1 and CDR2 sequences are SEHNR and FQNEAQ (reference sequence).

This chain uses TRBV20-1 with TRBJ2-1; 8 positions match TRBD2. Losses at the gene ends were 6 bases for V and 7 bases for J; bases not matched to a gene: 20. The germline V gene has CDR1 DFQATT and CDR2 SNEGSKA (reference sequence). CDR3 length equals 17 residues. CDR3 loop: CSAIEMSSGRFQNEQFF. The CDR3 nucleotides are TGCAGTGCGATAGAGATGTCGAGCGGGAGATTCCAAAATGAGCAGTTCTTC.